This T cell receptor (beta chain) stems from a study of cytomegalovirus exposure and HLA in healthy donors. General study results and limits: For most TCR beta V segments, an earlier analysis put the productive rate at about 87% or about 30% of the time. Presence/absence analyses assumed roughly uniform sequencing depth across donors.

Germline V lookup: CDR1 LNHDA, CDR2 SQIVND (reference sequence). The CDR3 covers 12 residues. Trimming left V 6 bases short and J 1 base short, with 6 bases between. As for this clone: Its antigen is still unknown.

PCR employed 60 Vbeta and 13 Jbeta primers. Data came from immunoSEQ multiplex PCR; TCRdb stores just in-frame clones and leaves some out. In all, the sample yields about 60,000 clones. Sequences were obtained from PBMCs. The source is a boy under 18 in good health and CMV-seronegative. The chain combines TRBV19 with TRBJ2-5; D unclear. In nucleotides, the CDR3 is TGTGCCAGTAGCCCCCGCCAAGAGACCCAGTACTTC. Protein product: CASSPRQETQYF.